In its sample, the clone carrying this T cell receptor beta chain was seen a few times. Its antigen is not known. A junction boundary mismatches the germline segment, possibly from a read error. Other DNA sequences in this sample translate to the same CDR3. This sample was included in a study of cytomegalovirus exposure and HLA in healthy donors. Study conclusions and caveats: Upon later analysis, TCR association rates were observed to vary by HLA locus, being highest for DRB1 and lowest for HLA-C. The later analysis indicated that the majority of CMV-associated TCR beta chains appeared HLA-restricted.

Germline CDR1 and CDR2: SEHNR and FQNEAQ (reference sequence). The CDR3 loop spans 11 amino acids. With 60 Vbeta and 13 Jbeta primers, the PCR was carried out. TCRdb keeps only in-frame clones here, not all; method: immunoSEQ multiplex PCR. In the table there are tens of thousands of clones, 75% to 80% of which are singletons. The sequenced material came from PBMCs. The receptor was isolated from a female donor in good health and CMV-seronegative. The chain joins TRBV7-9 to TRBJ1-2, with 7 nucleotides matching TRBD1. The CDR3 DNA reads as TGTTCCAGCAGCCGACAGGGAGGCTACACCTTC. Amino acids: CSSSRQGGYTF. The full variable domain, with the rest looked up from reference TRBV7-9 and TRBJ1-2, is DTGVSQNPRHKITKRGQNVTFRCDPISEHNRLYWYRQTLGQGPEFLTYFQNEAQLEKSRLLSDRFSAERPKGSFSTLEIQRTEQGDSAMYLCSSSRQGGYTFGSGTRLTVV.